Below are 2 T cell receptor beta chains sequenced from a single sample in a study of PD-1 blockade in classical Hodgkin lymphoma. Relapse after autologous stem cell transplantation occurred in every patient, and brentuximab vedotin exposure varied. Assay: immunoSEQ multiplex PCR; the TCRdb copy retains only in-frame clones and omits some. The repertoire consists of approximately 100,000 clones, with roughly 92% occurring once and the leading ten covering approximately 2.8%. Sequencing was performed on peripheral blood mononuclear cells (PBMCs), taken at baseline. These receptors came from a human donor with classical Hodgkin lymphoma.

The chain combines TRBV7-9 with TRBJ2-7; no clear D gene. Germline CDR1 and CDR2: SEHNR and FQNEAQ (reference sequence). V was pared by 9 bases and J by 2 bases, with 11 bases between. The CDR3 is 12 amino acids. CDR3 nucleotide sequence: TGTGCCAGAGACTTATCCACCTACGAGCAGTACTTC. Residues: CARDLSTYEQYF. Supplemented by reference TRBV7-9 and TRBJ2-7, the full variable domain reads DTGVSQNPRHKITKRGQNVTFRCDPISEHNRLYWYRQTLGQGPEFLTYFQNEAQLEKSRLLSDRFSAERPKGSFSTLEIQRTEQGDSAMYLCARDLSTYEQYFGPGTRLTVT.

The V call is TRBV2, the J call TRBJ1-5; D gene ambiguous. V was cut by 8 bases and J by 0 bases, with 14 bases left in between. The CDR3 loop spans 15 amino acids. CDR1 is SNHLY and CDR2 is FYNNEI in the germline V gene. The CDR3 bases are TGTGCCAGCGCGGATCAGAGAAATAGCAATCAGCCCCAGCATTTT. This translates into CASADQRNSNQPQHF.